This TCR beta chain was identified in a study of blood T cell repertoires in COVID-19 (dated by TCRdb to the early 2020s). About the full investigation: Samples from collaborators originated in the United States, Italy and Spain and spanned both the acute and convalescent phases of COVID-19. The prospective study material was composed of cDNA or gDNA derived from T cells, B-cell-depleted T cells, or PBMCs. Subjects who had been exposed to COVID-19, were actively infected with it, or had recovered from it provided the deeply sampled blood TCRbeta repertoires that made up the dataset. The repertoires were released in a freely available public database meant as a resource for research on the immune response to SARS-CoV-2. The samples were drawn from two sources: the first 160 participants of the ongoing ImmuneRACE study, and 1,200 or so subjects contributed by 6 global collaborators. The sample metadata nearly always contained a de-identified subject ID, COVID-19 status, age in years and sex. HLA class I and class II types, where available, came from metadata supplied by the sample provider rather than from assay-based typing. Summary of the overall study and its limitations: The amount of clinical and demographic metadata varied by source and participant and was provided uncurated.

Whole blood was collected in K2EDTA tubes by collaborating institutions according to the institutions' own protocols. For TCRbeta analysis, collaborators shipped samples as frozen whole blood, isolated PBMCs, or DNA extracted from either of those sample types. Its CDR3 holds 16 amino acids, cysteine through phenylalanine. The kept DNA is CDR3 alone, 48 bases in frame from the first base. At the junction V is shortened by 3 bases and J by 1 base; bases outside the gene matches: 8. The germline V gene sets CDR1 to SQVTM and CDR2 to ANQGSEA. Concerning this clone: Its antigen remains unidentified. Within one base of it there is no much larger clone, and no base qualities were kept.

The immunoSEQ Assay, a bias-controlled multiplex PCR, was used to amplify TCRbeta CDR3 regions from genomic DNA. The authors' analysis ran thus. The number of nucleated cells in each sample was estimated by amplification of reference gene primers within the assay. To quantify the absolute abundance of each unique TCRbeta CDR3 rearrangement, sequence reads were collapsed and filtered. For each sample, productive Simpson clonality was calculated as the square root of Simpson's diversity index over productive rearrangements. TCRdb mirrors the immuneACCESS table, restricted to in-frame sequences. Some clones are absent from its copies; in checked studies, under half trace to an unresolved V gene, and the reason for the others is unknown. D and trimming were read from the DNA, whereas the V and J calls and clone size are those reported in that table. The sample records fewer than 60,000 clones, under 90% of which are singletons. 8.8% of the sample is held by the ten biggest clonotypes.

This sequence originates from a man in his sixties with acute or convalescent COVID-19. The sequence joins TRBV29-1 to TRBJ1-2; TRBD1 agrees with 10 junctional bases. Sequenced: peripheral blood. The DNA is TGCAGCGTTGATGATAAAGGGACAGGGGATAACTATGGCTACACCTTC. Translation gives CSVDDKGTGDNYGYTF.